This T cell receptor beta chain was captured by sequencing in a study of T cells in Graves' hyperthyroidism and ophthalmopathy. Stable Graves' hyperthyroidism meant no ophthalmopathy progression within 18 months. TCR beta CDR3 region amplification was performed from RNA transcripts. Researchers ran a first-round RT-PCR on the TCR CDR3 using the HTBI primer set. TCRdb fed the multiplex PCR reads into MiXCR, producing one record per CDR3 protein. Of some 700,000 distinct CDR3 sequences in the sample, roughly a sixth are singletons; the top ten hold roughly a sixth. This clonotype was counted ten times or more. The specimen was blood. This clonotype was sampled from a man aged 45 to 65 with Graves' hyperthyroidism.

Here the CDR3 DNA reads TGTGCCACCAGCAGAGTGGCGGGAGGGCTTCCCAATGAGCAGTTCTTC. Translated: CATSRVAGGLPNEQFF. The V gene is TRBV15, the J gene TRBJ2-1, with 9 bases aligning to TRBD2. This CDR3 contains 16 residues. V lost 1 base to trimming and J lost 6 bases; unmatched junction nucleotides: 7. Germline-derived CDR1 and CDR2 are LNHNV and YYDKDF (reference sequence).